This T cell receptor beta chain emerged from a study of T cell repertoires in cytomegalovirus infection. As for the study in general: Public TCR beta signatures were indicative of both CMV infection and a matching HLA type. Whole-study findings and limits: Cumulative frequency of public TCR beta families picked out carriers of CMV plus the relevant HLA. Ex vivo, HLA-C-restricted CMV-specific TCR beta clonotypes prevailed over the rest of the response.

This clonotype has just a few counts. The antigen is undetermined. CDR1 is LGHNT, CDR2 FRNRAP, per germline. The CDR3 loop spans 13 amino acids. The V end was cut by 2 bases, the J end by 2 bases, with 6 bases between. TCRdb re-derived calls from the reads in MiXCR, one entry per CDR3 protein. Here the sample spans some 300,000 distinct CDR3 sequences, around 9.6% being singletons. Specimen: PBMCs. The chain couples TRBV12-5 to TRBJ2-5; D gene uncertain. The receptor comes from a human donor in good health (CMV status not recorded). Some clones in this sample may be carry-over from other donors' samples. The CDR3 nucleotides are TGTGCTAGTGGTTTGAAGGTTCAAGAGACCCAGTACTTC. As protein: CASGLKVQETQYF.